This T cell receptor (beta chain) was recorded in a study of T-cell memory formation after mild COVID-19. 5'RACE, which relied on constant-segment primers, yielded TCR alpha and TCR beta cDNA libraries carrying sample barcodes and UMIs. TCRdb re-analysed the 5' RACE reads in MiXCR, keeping a single row per CDR3 protein. The sample records roughly 68,000 distinct CDR3 sequences, roughly 17% being singletons. This clonotype came up a few times. Its antigen remains unknown. General study points: The pre-infection memory compartment contained some responding clones, suggesting cross-reactive memory joined. Still unconfirmed is whether the second-wave clones peaking on day 37 recognized SARS-CoV-2.

The junction had 6 bases not matched to a gene; V was cut back by 0 bases and J by 1 base. CDR3 length: 15 residues. From germline, CDR1 is DFQATT and CDR2 SNEGSKA (reference sequence). This receptor was obtained from an adult woman who had mild COVID-19 (a few samples of this study predate the infection). Cell type and time point are not known. The sequenced material came from PBMCs or a T cell subset sorted from them (not recorded which). J is TRBJ2-7 and V is TRBV20-1; 7 nucleotides match TRBD2. Written as DNA, the CDR3 is TGCAGTGCTAGAGATGGGGCGGGAGTGTCCTACGAGCAGTACTTC. This translates into CSARDGAGVSYEQYF.